These T cell receptor beta chains were read from a single sample in a study of blood T cell repertoires in COVID-19. Repertoires were generated with immunoSEQ multiplex PCR, while TCRdb's copy carries only in-frame clones and drops some. Of about 240,000 clones in the sample, 85% to 90% were seen once. Specimen: peripheral blood. The receptors originated from a woman in her 70s with active or convalescent COVID-19. Both conserved end residues are part of each CDR3. D genes are given only for firm matches. Not every row has a clone size; where given, it reads once, few, many or a size class.

V	J	size	D	length	DNA	CDR3
TRBV5-1	TRBJ2-2	-	TRBD1	13	TGCGCCAGCATACAACAGGGGACCGGGGAGCTGTTTTTT	CASIQQGTGELFF
TRBV7-2	TRBJ1-3	-	TRBD1	14	TGTGCCAGCAGCTCCCCGACAGGGGTTAACACCATATATTTT	CASSSPTGVNTIYF
TRBV19	TRBJ1-5	-	-	16	TGTGCCAGTAGTTCGGGGTCGATGGTAGGCAATCAGCCCCAGCATTTT	CASSSGSMVGNQPQHF
TRBV2	TRBJ2-1	-	TRBD2	13	TGTGCCAGCAGTGGGCGGGGGGGAAATGAGCAGTTCTTC	CASSGRGGNEQFF
TRBV25-1	TRBJ1-2	-	-	13	TGTGCCAGCAGCCAACGGGACACCACTCACCCTCTCTTC	CASSQRDTTHPLF
TRBV12-3/TRBV12-4	TRBJ1-6	-	-	11	TGTGCCAGCAGCAGGGATTCACCCCTCCACTTT	CASSRDSPLHF
TRBV6-5	TRBJ2-2	-	TRBD2	15	TGTGCCAGCAGTTTCGGGGGGGCGGAGACCGGGGAGCTGTTTTTT	CASSFGGAETGELFF
TRBV6-5	TRBJ1-5	-	-	13	TGTGCCAGCAAATCGGTGGGCAATCAGCCCCAGCATTTT	CASKSVGNQPQHF
TRBV4-3	TRBJ2-7	-	-	15	TGCGCCAGCAGCCAAGATAGTGCGGCCTCCTACGAGCAGTACTTC	CASSQDSAASYEQYF
TRBV3-1/TRBV3-2	TRBJ1-4	-	-	14	TGTGCCAGCACCCCGACAAGTTTGAATGAAAAACTGTTTTTT	CASTPTSLNEKLFF
TRBV7-2	TRBJ1-4	-	-	15	TGTGCCAGCAGCTTAGTGGGACAAGGGGGAGAAAAACTGTTTTTT	CASSLVGQGGEKLFF
TRBV13	TRBJ1-6	-	-	12	TGTGCCAGCAGTATTCTAGGTTCACCCCTCCACTTT	CASSILGSPLHF
TRBV19	TRBJ2-6	-	-	19	TGTGCCAGTAGTACCCTAAGAGGGGGACTACGGGCCGGGGCCAACGTCCTGACTTTC	CASSTLRGGLRAGANVLTF
TRBV29-1	TRBJ2-1	-	-	15	TGCAGCGTCGATTCAGGGACAAGTCTCTACAATGAGCAGTTCTTC	CSVDSGTSLYNEQFF
TRBV18	TRBJ1-1	-	TRBD1	18	TGTGCCAGCTCCGAACGGACAGGGACAAATTGGGTTAACACTGAAGCTTTCTTT	CASSERTGTNWVNTEAFF
TRBV5-5	TRBJ2-7	once	TRBD1	15	TGTGCCAGCTACCCTTTTACGGGACAGCCCTACGAGCAGTACTTC	CASYPFTGQPYEQYF
TRBV18	TRBJ1-4	-	-	15	TGTGCCAGCTCACCCCGGACCGAGCAGGGTGAAAAACTGTTTTTT	CASSPRTEQGEKLFF
TRBV5-1	TRBJ1-3	-	-	16	TGCGCCAGCAGCTTGGGGAGCGGAAACTCTGGAAACACCATATATTTT	CASSLGSGNSGNTIYF
TRBV7-8	TRBJ2-1	-	TRBD1	18	TGTGCCAGCAGACACACCCGCATCGGGGGACAGGGTGTCCATGAGCAGTTCTTC	CASRHTRIGGQGVHEQFF
TRBV3-1/TRBV3-2	TRBJ1-1	-	-	15	TGTGCCAGCAGCCAAGATCCGGGAAGGGTCACTGAAGCTTTCTTT	CASSQDPGRVTEAFF
TRBV6-5	TRBJ2-3	-	TRBD1	12	TGTGCCAGCGCGGACAGGGTAGATACGCAGTATTTT	CASADRVDTQYF
TRBV25-1	TRBJ1-2	-	-	13	TGTGCCAGCAGTCCCCCGGACACCTATGGCTACACCTTC	CASSPPDTYGYTF
TRBV5-1	TRBJ2-1	few	TRBD2	15	TGCGCCAGCAGGACTCTAGCGGGGCGAGAGAATGAGCAGTTCTTC	CASRTLAGRENEQFF
TRBV5-1	TRBJ2-7	-	-	16	TGCGCCAGCAGCTTGGCCCAGTACCCCGGAGACTACGAGCAGTACTTC	CASSLAQYPGDYEQYF
TRBV3-1/TRBV3-2	TRBJ2-2	few	TRBD2	15	TGTGCCAGCAGCCTGGGGAGGGCCCACACCGGGGAGCTGTTTTTT	CASSLGRAHTGELFF
TRBV6-5	TRBJ2-1	-	-	11	TGTGCCAGCAGTCGTGGAGATGAGCAGTTCTTC	CASSRGDEQFF
TRBV18	TRBJ1-2	-	TRBD1	13	TGTGCCAGCTCCCCAGGGACAGGGCCCGGCTACACCTTC	CASSPGTGPGYTF
TRBV7-2	TRBJ1-3	-	-	15	TGTGCCAGCAGCTTGAGGGGGATCCCTGGAAACACCATATATTTT	CASSLRGIPGNTIYF
TRBV10-3	TRBJ1-2	few	-	14	TGTGCCATCAGTGAGTACGGACAGCGCTATGGCTACACCTTC	CAISEYGQRYGYTF
TRBV10-3	TRBJ1-1	-	TRBD1	14	TGTGCCATCTCCTCACAGGGGGCGAGCACTGAAGCTTTCTTT	CAISSQGASTEAFF
TRBV10-1	TRBJ2-3	-	-	18	TGCGCCAGCAGTGAAAGCGGCAGAACCCCAACTAGCACAGATACGCAGTATTTT	CASSESGRTPTSTDTQYF
TRBV9	TRBJ2-2	-	-	14	TGTGCCAGCAGCCCCCGACTACAAACCGGGGAGCTGTTTTTT	CASSPRLQTGELFF
TRBV9	TRBJ2-1	few	TRBD2	15	TGTGCCAGCAGCCTCCGGGGGGGGAGCAACAATGAGCAGTTCTTC	CASSLRGGSNNEQFF
TRBV6-2/TRBV6-3	TRBJ2-7	-	TRBD1	14	TGTGCCAGCAGTTACCAGGGGGCAACGGGCGAGCAGTACTTC	CASSYQGATGEQYF
TRBV5-1	TRBJ1-3	-	TRBD1	16	TGCGCCAGCAGCTTGATGAGACAGGGGTCTGGAAACACCATATATTTT	CASSLMRQGSGNTIYF
TRBV25-1	TRBJ1-1	few	-	13	TGTGCCAGCCGCACAGGGTCAAACACTGAAGCTTTCTTT	CASRTGSNTEAFF
TRBV5-1	TRBJ1-4	once	TRBD1	16	TGCGCCAGCAGCTTGGAGTCCGGGACAGGATGGGAAAAACTGTTTTTT	CASSLESGTGWEKLFF
TRBV9	TRBJ1-2	-	TRBD1	16	TGTGCCAGCAGCGTAGCCCGGGACAGAGAACACTATGGCTACACCTTC	CASSVARDREHYGYTF
TRBV4-3	TRBJ2-7	few	-	13	TGCGCCAGCAGCCAAGAGGTCAGCTACGAGCAGTACTTC	CASSQEVSYEQYF
TRBV6-5	TRBJ1-6	-	-	16	TGTGCCAGCAGTTATCCACCGGACAGCTATAATTCACCCCTCCACTTT	CASSYPPDSYNSPLHF
TRBV4-2	TRBJ1-2	-	-	15	TGTGCCAGCAGCCAAGAGACAGGAGGTTTCGATGGCTACACCTTC	CASSQETGGFDGYTF
TRBV6-5	TRBJ1-2	-	TRBD1	15	TGTGCCAGCAGTTACGATGGGACAGCGAACTATGGCTACACCTTC	CASSYDGTANYGYTF
TRBV5-4	TRBJ1-2	-	TRBD1	13	TGTGCCAGCAGCTTGAGGGGGCCCTATGGCTACACCTTC	CASSLRGPYGYTF
TRBV18	TRBJ1-4	-	-	13	TGTGCCAGCTCAACAGGTGGAAAGGAAAAACTGTTTTTT	CASSTGGKEKLFF
TRBV10-2	TRBJ2-7	-	-	12	TGCGCCAGCAGTAATCAGGGCTACGAGCAGTACTTC	CASSNQGYEQYF
TRBV7-9	TRBJ1-1	once	TRBD1	15	TGTGCCAGCAGTTTCCGACAGGGGGAGAACACTGAAGCTTTCTTT	CASSFRQGENTEAFF
TRBV12-3/TRBV12-4	TRBJ1-1	-	-	12	TGTGCCAGCAGCCTAGGGCAGGGCCCAGCTTTCTTT	CASSLGQGPAFF
TRBV29-1	TRBJ2-4	-	-	14	TGCAGCGTTGTGAGTCAGGGGATGGGAAACATTCAGTACTTC	CSVVSQGMGNIQYF
TRBV5-1	TRBJ1-1	-	-	13	TGCGCCAGCGCGGATAGTATGAACACTGAAGCTTTCTTT	CASADSMNTEAFF
TRBV27	TRBJ2-5	-	-	15	TGTGCCAGCAGTTCCCCAGGGGTTCCACCCGAGACCCAGTACTTC	CASSSPGVPPETQYF
TRBV2	TRBJ1-1	-	TRBD1	14	TGTGCCAGCAGTGAAGCCAGGGGGGACACTGAAGCTTTCTTT	CASSEARGDTEAFF
TRBV3-1/TRBV3-2	TRBJ1-4	-	-	15	TGTGCCAGCAGCCAAGGAAGGACAGCCAGTGGGAAACTGTTTTTT	CASSQGRTASGKLFF
TRBV5-1	TRBJ2-7	-	TRBD1	15	TGCGCCAGCAGCTTGGGTGACAGGGTGTCCTACGAGCAGTACTTC	CASSLGDRVSYEQYF
TRBV6-6	TRBJ1-2	-	TRBD1	17	TGTGCCAGCAGTCCGCGGGGACAGGGTCTGAGCAACTATGGCTACACCTTC	CASSPRGQGLSNYGYTF
TRBV3-1/TRBV3-2	TRBJ1-1	few	-	14	TGTGCCAGCAGCGGGCGGGACGCGAACACTGAAGCTTTCTTT	CASSGRDANTEAFF
TRBV10-3	TRBJ2-5	-	-	12	TGTGCCACCGAGGACTACCAAGAGACCCAGTACTTC	CATEDYQETQYF
TRBV5-1	TRBJ2-3	-	-	14	TGCGCCAGCAGCTTAGGCGGGGTGGGAGATACGCAGTATTTT	CASSLGGVGDTQYF
TRBV7-2	TRBJ1-2	-	TRBD1	14	TGTGCCAGCAGCCGGACAGGGTTGGACTATGGCTACACCTTC	CASSRTGLDYGYTF
TRBV9	TRBJ2-7	-	TRBD1	13	TGTGCCAGCAGCTCGGACAGGGGGGACGAGCAGTACTTC	CASSSDRGDEQYF